This TCR beta chain is drawn from a study of T cell repertoires in cytomegalovirus infection. Study information: From public TCR beta signatures came an indication of both CMV infection and matching HLA type.

This clonotype was detected many times. Its antigen is undetermined. In TCRdb, the reads were re-called with MiXCR into one record per CDR3 protein. This table has 800,000 to 950,000 distinct CDR3 sequences, approximately 30% appearing once. The CDR3 is 19 residues long. CDR1 is SGHTA, CDR2 FQGNSA, per germline. V dropped 3 bases and J dropped 3; count of bases not matched to a gene: 15. The chain combines TRBV7-2 with TRBJ2-3; 10 bases line up with TRBD2. This TCR came from a human donor in good health (CMV status not recorded). Some clones in this sample may be carry-over from other donors' samples. The sequencing used cultured CD8+ T cells from PBMCs, collected from culture after CMV antigen stimulation. In DNA form, the CDR3 reads TGTGCCAGCAGCTTGCGACTTATCTATACTAGCGGGGTAACAGATACGCAGTATTTT. Protein sequence: CASSLRLIYTSGVTDTQYF.